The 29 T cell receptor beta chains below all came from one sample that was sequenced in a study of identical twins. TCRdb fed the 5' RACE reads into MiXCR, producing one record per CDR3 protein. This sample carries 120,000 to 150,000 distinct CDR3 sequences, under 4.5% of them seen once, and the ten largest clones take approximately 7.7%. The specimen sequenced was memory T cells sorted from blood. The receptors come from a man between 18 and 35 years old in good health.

CDR3 region: CASTPGELIQETQYF. CDR3 DNA: TGTGCCAGCACCCCGGGGGAGCTAATCCAAGAGACCCAGTACTTC. The V and J genes are TRBV7-9 and TRBJ2-5, with D perhaps TRBD2 (6 bases). Per germline, CDR1 SEHNR and CDR2 FQNEAQ (reference sequence). V dropped 7 bases and J dropped 1 base, with 16 bases sitting between them. There are 15 residues in the CDR3.

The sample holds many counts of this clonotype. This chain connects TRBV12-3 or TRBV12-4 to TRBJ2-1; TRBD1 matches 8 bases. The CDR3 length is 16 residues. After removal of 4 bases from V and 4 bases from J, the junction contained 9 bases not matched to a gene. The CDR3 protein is CASSSGRTGLYNEQFF. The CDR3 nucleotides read TGTGCCAGCAGTTCAGGCCGGACAGGGCTTTACAATGAGCAGTTCTTC.

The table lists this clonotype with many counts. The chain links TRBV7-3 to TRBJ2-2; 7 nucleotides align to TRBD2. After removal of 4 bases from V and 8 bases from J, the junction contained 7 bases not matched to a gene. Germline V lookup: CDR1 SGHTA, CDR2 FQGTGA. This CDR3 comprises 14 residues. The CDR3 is CASSSGLGGGELFF. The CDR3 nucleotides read TGTGCCAGCAGCTCCGGACTAGGCGGGGGGGAGCTGTTTTTT.

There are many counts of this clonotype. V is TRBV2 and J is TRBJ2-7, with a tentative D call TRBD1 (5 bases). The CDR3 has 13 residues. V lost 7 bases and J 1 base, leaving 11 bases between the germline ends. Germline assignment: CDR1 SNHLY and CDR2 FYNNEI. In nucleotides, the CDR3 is TGTGCCAGCAATCCAGGGTTTTCCTACGAGCAGTACTTC. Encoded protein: CASNPGFSYEQYF.

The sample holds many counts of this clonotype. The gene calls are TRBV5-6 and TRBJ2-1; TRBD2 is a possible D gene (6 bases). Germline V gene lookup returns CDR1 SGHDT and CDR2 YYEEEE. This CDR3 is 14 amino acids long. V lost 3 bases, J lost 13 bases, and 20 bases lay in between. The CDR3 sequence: CASSYRDSTMRQFF. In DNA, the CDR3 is TGTGCCAGCAGCTATCGGGACTCCACAATGAGACAGTTCTTC.

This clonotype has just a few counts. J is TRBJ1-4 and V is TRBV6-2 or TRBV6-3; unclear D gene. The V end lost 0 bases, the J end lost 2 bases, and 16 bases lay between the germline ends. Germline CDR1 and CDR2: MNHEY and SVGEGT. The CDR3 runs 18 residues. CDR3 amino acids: CASSYSVPGPATNEKLFF. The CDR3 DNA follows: TGTGCCAGCAGTTACTCAGTGCCAGGTCCCGCGACTAATGAAAAACTGTTTTTT.

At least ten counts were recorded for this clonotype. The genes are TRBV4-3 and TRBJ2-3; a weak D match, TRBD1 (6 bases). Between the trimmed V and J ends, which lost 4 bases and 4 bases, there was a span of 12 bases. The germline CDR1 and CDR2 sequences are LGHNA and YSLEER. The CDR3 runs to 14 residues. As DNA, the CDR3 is TGCGCCAGCAGCCTCCGGCAGGGGTCAGATACGCAGTATTTT. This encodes CASSLRQGSDTQYF.

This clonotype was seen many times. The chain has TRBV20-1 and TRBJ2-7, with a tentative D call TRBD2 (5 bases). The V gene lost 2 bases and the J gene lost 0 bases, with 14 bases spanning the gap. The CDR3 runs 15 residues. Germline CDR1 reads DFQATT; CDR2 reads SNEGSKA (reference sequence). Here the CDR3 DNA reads TGCAGTGCTAGACCTCTAGCTGATCGCTCCTACGAGCAGTACTTC. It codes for CSARPLADRSYEQYF.

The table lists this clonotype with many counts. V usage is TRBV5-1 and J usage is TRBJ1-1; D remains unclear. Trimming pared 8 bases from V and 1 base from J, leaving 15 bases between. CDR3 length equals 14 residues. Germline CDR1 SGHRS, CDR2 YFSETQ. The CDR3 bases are TGCGCCAGTAGACCGGGCCACGGGAACACTGAAGCTTTCTTT. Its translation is CASRPGHGNTEAFF.

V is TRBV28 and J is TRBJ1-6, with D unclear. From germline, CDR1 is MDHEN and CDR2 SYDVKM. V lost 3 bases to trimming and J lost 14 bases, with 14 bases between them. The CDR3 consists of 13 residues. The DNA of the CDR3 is TGTGCCAGCAGTTTGGGGTCTCCTCGGACCCTCCACTTT. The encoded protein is CASSLGSPRTLHF.

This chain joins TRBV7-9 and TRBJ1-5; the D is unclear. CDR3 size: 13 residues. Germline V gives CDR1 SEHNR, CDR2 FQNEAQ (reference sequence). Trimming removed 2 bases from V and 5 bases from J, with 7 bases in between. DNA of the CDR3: TGTGCCAGCAGCTTATCCCAGGATCAGCCCCAGCATTTT. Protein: CASSLSQDQPQHF.

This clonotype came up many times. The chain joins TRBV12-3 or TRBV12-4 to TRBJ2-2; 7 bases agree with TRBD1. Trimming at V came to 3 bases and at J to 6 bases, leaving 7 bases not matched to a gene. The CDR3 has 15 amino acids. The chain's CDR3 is CASSLSAGGAGELFF. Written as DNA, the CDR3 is TGTGCCAGCAGTTTGTCGGCAGGGGGAGCCGGGGAGCTGTTTTTT.

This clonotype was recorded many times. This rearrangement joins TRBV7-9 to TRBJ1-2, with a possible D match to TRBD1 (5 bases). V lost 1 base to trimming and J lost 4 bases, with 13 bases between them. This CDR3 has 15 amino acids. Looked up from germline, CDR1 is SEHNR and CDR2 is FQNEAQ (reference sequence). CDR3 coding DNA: TGTGCCAGCAGCTTAGAGCAGGGAACTCTCTATGGCTACACCTTC. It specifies CASSLEQGTLYGYTF.

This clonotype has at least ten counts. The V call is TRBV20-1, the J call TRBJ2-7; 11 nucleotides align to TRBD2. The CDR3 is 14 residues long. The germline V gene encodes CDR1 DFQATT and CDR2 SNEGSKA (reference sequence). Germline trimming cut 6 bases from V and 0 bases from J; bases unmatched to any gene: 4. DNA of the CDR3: TGCAGTGCCCCTAGCGGGAGGAACTCCTACGAGCAGTACTTC. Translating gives CSAPSGRNSYEQYF.

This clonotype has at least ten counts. DNA of the CDR3: TGCAGTGCTAGGGTAAGCCAGGGAGGCGAGCAGCCCCAGCATTTT. Translating it yields CSARVSQGGEQPQHF. V is TRBV20-1 and J is TRBJ1-5; the D gene is possibly TRBD1 (5 bases). The CDR3 is made up of 15 amino acids. With 3 bases removed from V and 7 bases from J, the gap between germline ends came to 19 bases. In germline, CDR1 is DFQATT, CDR2 SNEGSKA (reference sequence).

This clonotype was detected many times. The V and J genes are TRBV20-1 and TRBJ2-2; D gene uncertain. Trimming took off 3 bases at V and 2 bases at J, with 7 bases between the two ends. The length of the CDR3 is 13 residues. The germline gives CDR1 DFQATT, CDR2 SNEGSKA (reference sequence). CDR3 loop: CSARHSNTGELFF. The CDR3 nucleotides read TGCAGTGCTAGGCACAGCAACACCGGGGAGCTGTTTTTT.

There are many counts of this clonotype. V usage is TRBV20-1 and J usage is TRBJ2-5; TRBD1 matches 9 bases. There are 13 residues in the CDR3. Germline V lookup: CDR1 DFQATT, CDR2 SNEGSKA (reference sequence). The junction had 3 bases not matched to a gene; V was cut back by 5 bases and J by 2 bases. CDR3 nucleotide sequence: TGCAGTGCTGTACAGGGGGCGCAAGAGACCCAGTACTTC. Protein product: CSAVQGAQETQYF.

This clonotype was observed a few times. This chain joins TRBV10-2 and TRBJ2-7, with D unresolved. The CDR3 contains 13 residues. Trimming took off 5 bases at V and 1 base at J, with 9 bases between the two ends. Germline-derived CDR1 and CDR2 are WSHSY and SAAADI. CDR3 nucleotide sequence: TGCGCCAGCAGTTTGCAGAGTTCCTACGAGCAGTACGTC. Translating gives CASSLQSSYEQYV.

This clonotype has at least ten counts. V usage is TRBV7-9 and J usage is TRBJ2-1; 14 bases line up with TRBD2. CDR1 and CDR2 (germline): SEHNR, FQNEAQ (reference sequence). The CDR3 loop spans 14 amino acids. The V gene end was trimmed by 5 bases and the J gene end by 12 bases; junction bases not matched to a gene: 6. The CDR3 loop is CASSAAGTSGGQFF. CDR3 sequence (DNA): TGTGCCAGCAGCGCAGCCGGGACTAGCGGGGGGCAGTTCTTC.

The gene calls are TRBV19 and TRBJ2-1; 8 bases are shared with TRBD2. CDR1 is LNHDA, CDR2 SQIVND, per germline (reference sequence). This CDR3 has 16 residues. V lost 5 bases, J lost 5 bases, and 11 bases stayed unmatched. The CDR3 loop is CASSSRSGSLDNEQFF. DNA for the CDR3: TGTGCCAGTAGTTCCCGAAGCGGGAGTCTAGACAATGAGCAGTTCTTC.

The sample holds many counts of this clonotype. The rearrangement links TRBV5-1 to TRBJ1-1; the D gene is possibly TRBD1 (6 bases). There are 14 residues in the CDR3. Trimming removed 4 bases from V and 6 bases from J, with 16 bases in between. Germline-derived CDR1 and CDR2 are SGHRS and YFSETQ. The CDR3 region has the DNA TGCGCCAGCAGCACCGTCCGACAGGCGGCTGAAGCTTTCTTT. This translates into CASSTVRQAAEAFF.

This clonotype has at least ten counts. The CDR3: CASSLLGVDNEKLFF. The DNA for the CDR3 is TGTGCCAGCAGCCTACTAGGGGTTGATAATGAAAAACTGTTTTTT. This rearrangement joins TRBV7-6 to TRBJ1-4; tentative D call: TRBD1 (5 bases). This CDR3 contains 15 residues. Trimming removed 5 bases from V and 4 bases from J, with 14 bases in between. Germline V lookup: CDR1 SGHVS, CDR2 FNYEAQ. The variable domain in full, with the rest retrieved from reference TRBV7-6 and TRBJ1-4, is GAGVSQSPRYKVTKRGQDVALRCDPISGHVSLYWYRQALGQGPEFLTYFNYEAQQDKSGLPNDRFSAERPEGSISTLTIQRTEQRDSAMYRCASSLLGVDNEKLFFGSGTQLSVL.

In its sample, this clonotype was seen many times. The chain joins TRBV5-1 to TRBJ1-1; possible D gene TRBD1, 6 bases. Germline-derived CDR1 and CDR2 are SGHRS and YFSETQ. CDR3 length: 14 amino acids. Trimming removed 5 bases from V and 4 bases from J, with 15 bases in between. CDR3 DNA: TGCGCCAGCAGAAGGGGGGCGGTGGGCACTGAAGCTTTCTTT. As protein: CASRRGAVGTEAFF.

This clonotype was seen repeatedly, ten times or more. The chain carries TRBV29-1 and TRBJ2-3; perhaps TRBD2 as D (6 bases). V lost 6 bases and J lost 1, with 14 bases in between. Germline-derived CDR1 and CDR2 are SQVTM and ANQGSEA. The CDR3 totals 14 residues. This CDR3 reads CSVAGTSRTDTQYF. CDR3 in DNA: TGCAGCGTCGCCGGGACTTCTCGCACAGATACGCAGTATTTT.

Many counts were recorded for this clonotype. The CDR3 is CSVESLGQGVNEQFF. CDR3 nucleotide sequence: TGCAGCGTTGAAAGTTTGGGACAGGGGGTAAATGAGCAGTTCTTC. The chain employs TRBV29-1 and TRBJ2-1; 11 bases map to TRBD1. CDR3 length: 15 amino acids. J was trimmed by 7 bases and V by 2 bases; bases with no gene match: 7. Germline CDR1 SQVTM, CDR2 ANQGSEA.

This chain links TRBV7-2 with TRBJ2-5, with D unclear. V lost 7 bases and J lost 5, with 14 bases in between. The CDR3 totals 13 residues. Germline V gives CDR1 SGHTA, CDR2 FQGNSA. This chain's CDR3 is CASTPRIAETQYF. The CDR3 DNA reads TGTGCCAGCACCCCGCGGATTGCGGAGACCCAGTACTTC. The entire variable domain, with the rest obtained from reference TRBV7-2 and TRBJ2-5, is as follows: GAGVSQSPSNKVTEKGKDVELRCDPISGHTALYWYRQSLGQGLEFLIYFQGNSAPDKSGLPSDRFSAERTGGSVSTLTIQRTQQEDSAVYLCASTPRIAETQYFGPGTRLLVL.

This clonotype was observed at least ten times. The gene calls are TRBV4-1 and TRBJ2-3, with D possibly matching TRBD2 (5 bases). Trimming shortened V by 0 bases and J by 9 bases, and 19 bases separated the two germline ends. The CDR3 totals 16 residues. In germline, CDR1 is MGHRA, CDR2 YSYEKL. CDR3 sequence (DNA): TGCGCCAGCAGCCAAGAGGAAGGGCGGGCCTCATGGACGCAGTATTTT. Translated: CASSQEEGRASWTQYF.

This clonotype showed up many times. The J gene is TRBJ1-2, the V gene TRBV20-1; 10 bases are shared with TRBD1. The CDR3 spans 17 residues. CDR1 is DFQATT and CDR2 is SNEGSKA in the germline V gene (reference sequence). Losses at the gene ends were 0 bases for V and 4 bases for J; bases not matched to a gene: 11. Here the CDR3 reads CSARDRGQGVLRYGYTF. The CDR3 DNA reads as TGCAGTGCTAGAGATCGCGGACAGGGGGTTCTACGCTATGGCTACACCTTC.

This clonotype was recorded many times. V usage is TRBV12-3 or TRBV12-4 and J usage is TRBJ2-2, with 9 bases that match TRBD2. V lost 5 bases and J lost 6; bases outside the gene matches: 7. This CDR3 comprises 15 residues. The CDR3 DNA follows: TGTGCCAGCAGTGGACTAGCGCGGTTTTCCGGGGAGCTGTTTTTT. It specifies CASSGLARFSGELFF.